What follows are 5 T cell receptor beta chains derived from one specimen sequenced in a study of T cells in Graves' hyperthyroidism and ophthalmopathy. Using RNA transcripts as the source, TCR beta CDR3 regions were amplified. When the TCR CDR3 underwent first-round RT-PCR, the HTBI primer set was used. TCRdb independently ran MiXCR on the multiplex PCR reads; one entry per CDR3 protein. There are fewer than 450,000 distinct CDR3 sequences in the sample; approximately 17% occur only once, and roughly two fifths lies in the top ten. The sample taken for sequencing was blood. These receptors all stem from a man in his late teens or twenties with Graves' ophthalmopathy.

This clonotype showed up just once. CDR3 protein: CASSEYPGSSYNSPLHF. The CDR3 nucleotides read TGTGCCAGCAGTGAATACCCAGGGAGCTCCTATAATTCACCCCTCCACTTT. The chain has TRBV25-1 and TRBJ1-6; D perhaps matches TRBD1 (5 bases). Trimming left V 0 bases short and J 0 bases short, with 9 bases between. Germline V CDR1 and CDR2: MGHDK, SYGVNS. The CDR3 runs to 17 residues.

This clonotype has a handful of counts. This chain uses TRBV5-6 with TRBJ1-2; the match to TRBD1 covers 7 bases. Germline-derived CDR1 and CDR2 are SGHDT and YYEEEE. V trimming: 1 base; J trimming: 4 bases; junction bases outside the gene matches: 4. The length of the CDR3 is 14 residues. CDR3: CASSLTTGVYGYTF. CDR3 coding DNA: TGTGCCAGCAGCTTGACAACAGGGGTCTATGGCTACACCTTC.

V usage is TRBV6-1 and J usage is TRBJ2-1, with D maybe TRBD1 (6 bases). V was clipped by 6 bases and J by 3 bases, with 21 bases between them. The CDR3 runs to 17 residues. Germline assignment: CDR1 MNHNS and CDR2 SASEGT. The CDR3 bases are TGTGCCAGCAGCCCCGAGAGGACAGTCTTTTACTACAATGAGCAGTTCTTC. Its translation: CASSPERTVFYYNEQFF.

The table lists this clonotype with many counts. The chain carries TRBV12-3 or TRBV12-4 and TRBJ2-3, with 8 bases that match TRBD2. The CDR3 runs to 15 residues. Trimming removed 3 bases from V and 0 bases from J; junction bases left unmatched: 2. The CDR3 DNA reads as TGTGCCAGCAGTTTCAGCGGGGGAAGCACAGATACGCAGTATTTT. Encoded protein: CASSFSGGSTDTQYF.

The chain carries TRBV10-3 and TRBJ2-5; 8 nucleotides line up with TRBD2. CDR3 size: 13 residues. Losses at the gene ends were 2 bases for V and 10 bases for J; bases not matched to a gene: 6. Germline values: CDR1 ENHRY, CDR2 SYGVKD. The DNA for the CDR3 is TGTGCCATCAGTGAGGTATTAGCGGGGTTCCAGTACTTC. It specifies CAISEVLAGFQYF.